This entry concerns a single T cell receptor (beta chain). Antigen: not known. Sequencing was performed with immunoSEQ multiplex PCR; in TCRdb, only in-frame clones are kept and a portion is missing. The sample has approximately 500,000 clones; around 74% are singletons. The CDR3 loop spans 15 amino acids. Germline V gives CDR1 SGHTS, CDR2 YDEGEE. Trimming cost V 1 base and J 0 bases, with 5 bases left between them. The sample belongs to a study of shared clonotypes between healthy human individuals. Study-wide background: The people who gave samples were a couple of women and a few men aged 18 to 49.

The study's findings and limits: Only blood samples were collected, and tissue repertoires likely differ.

The clonotype was recovered from a woman in her thirties or forties in good health. Some clones in this sample may be carry-over from other donors' samples. The chain carries TRBV5-8 and TRBJ2-6, with D hard to call. Material for sequencing was PBMCs. The CDR3 DNA reads TGTGCCAGCAGCTTGCGAAGCTCTGGGGCCAACGTCCTGACTTTC. It yields the protein CASSLRSSGANVLTF.